These T cell receptor beta chains were read from a single sample in a study of blood T cell repertoires in COVID-19. Assay: immunoSEQ multiplex PCR; the TCRdb copy retains only in-frame clones and omits some. The top ten hold roughly 29% of the sample, which has fewer than 55,000 clones, 65% to 85% seen once. Sequencing was done on a sample of peripheral blood. These receptors all come from a woman aged 80 or over with COVID-19, enrolled during active disease. Both conserved end residues are trimmed from each CDR3. D genes are given only for firm matches.

V: TRBV3-1/TRBV3-2
D: -
CDR3: ASSQGSGGEQF

V: TRBV6-4
D: TRBD1
CDR3: ASSDLQGGTQY

V: TRBV7-8
D: -
CDR3: ASSSRGSSDTQY

V: TRBV7-9
D: -
CDR3: ASSLAQGKDTQY

V: TRBV7-9
D: -
CDR3: ASSLALGGGNQPQH

V: TRBV5-1
D: -
CDR3: ASSLGVPTTGELF

V: TRBV2
D: -
CDR3: ASSETRDTQY

V: TRBV10-3
D: -
CDR3: AISVWEADTQY

V: TRBV27
D: -
CDR3: ASSLTRGNQPQH

V: TRBV5-1
D: -
CDR3: ASSLQTSTDTQY

V: TRBV6-4
D: -
CDR3: ASSGQAGTQY

V: TRBV7-3
D: TRBD1
CDR3: ASSPQGADTQY

V: TRBV10-1
D: -
CDR3: ASSEGMTVPNYGYT

V: TRBV10-3
D: -
CDR3: ATRDTTDTQY

V: TRBV28
D: -
CDR3: ASSSWRDTEAF

V: TRBV12-3/TRBV12-4
D: -
CDR3: ASSLSPTGELF

V: TRBV5-1
D: -
CDR3: ASSWRGGHNNEQF

V: TRBV21-1
D: -
CDR3: ASTGGWGQY

V: TRBV19
D: TRBD1
CDR3: ASQDRGSQETQY

V: TRBV11-2
D: TRBD1
CDR3: ASSSGDRVSYEQY

V: TRBV19
D: -
CDR3: ASSPQTGMNTEAF

V: TRBV27
D: -
CDR3: ASSSLNSYEQY

V: TRBV10-3
D: -
CDR3: AIAEGGYSNQPQH

V: TRBV30
D: TRBD2
CDR3: AWSPDWGGDEQF

V: TRBV18
D: -
CDR3: ASSPPGRPGGYT

V: TRBV9
D: -
CDR3: ASTWGPDTEAF

V: TRBV5-5
D: -
CDR3: ASSLEISVREQF

V: TRBV5-4
D: -
CDR3: ASSSNTGELF

V: TRBV7-3
D: -
CDR3: ASSFGASTYNEQF

V: TRBV24-1
D: TRBD2
CDR3: ATSESGRDGELF

V: TRBV3-1/TRBV3-2
D: -
CDR3: ASSQDRGGNQPQH

V: TRBV5-1
D: TRBD1
CDR3: ASSFPTGQGNEKLF

V: TRBV6-1
D: -
CDR3: ASSEDRARTEAF

V: TRBV5-6
D: TRBD2
CDR3: ASSPGLAGGLDTQY

V: TRBV6-5
D: -
CDR3: ATTGGWAKNIQY

V: TRBV19
D: -
CDR3: ASSILGGIGELF

V: TRBV20-1
D: TRBD1
CDR3: SASDRGPDTQY

V: TRBV21-1
D: -
CDR3: ASSKWTNRINSPLH

V: TRBV19
D: TRBD2
CDR3: ASSIAFSGVYNEQF

V: TRBV10-3
D: TRBD2
CDR3: ATLADPSTDTQY

V: TRBV18
D: TRBD1
CDR3: ASSPRDRGSINTEAF

V: TRBV19
D: TRBD1
CDR3: ASTGTEYSGNTIY

V: TRBV11-2
D: -
CDR3: ASSLSVNTEAF

V: TRBV27
D: -
CDR3: ASSLSGRNQPQH

V: TRBV19
D: -
CDR3: ASSEGDYGYT

V: TRBV29-1
D: TRBD1
CDR3: SVPTGFEETQY

V: TRBV29-1
D: TRBD1
CDR3: SVRDRYLAQH

V: TRBV14
D: TRBD2
CDR3: ASSLGRYTTSGRNTGELF

V: TRBV14
D: TRBD1
CDR3: ASSRPGQGKVGNTEAF

V: TRBV6-5
D: TRBD1
CDR3: ASNPGQGGNEAF

V: TRBV19
D: TRBD2
CDR3: ASSGLAGGPAGNEQF

V: TRBV24-1
D: -
CDR3: ATSDPTGYNEQF

V: TRBV7-9
D: TRBD2
CDR3: ASSLGAGSGNNEQF

V: TRBV6-5
D: TRBD2
CDR3: ASSYMTSGEQF

V: TRBV21-1
D: -
CDR3: ASRTPASDTQY

V: TRBV6-5
D: -
CDR3: ASSSQIREQF

V: TRBV6-5
D: TRBD2
CDR3: ASRVAGVETQY

V: TRBV5-6
D: -
CDR3: ASSWRGGKGGRTEAF

V: TRBV24-1
D: -
CDR3: ATSDLTRANTGELF

V: TRBV7-2
D: TRBD2
CDR3: ASSAASGPYEQY